This T cell receptor (beta chain) was obtained from a study of cytomegalovirus exposure and HLA in healthy donors (dated by TCRdb to 2016 to 2017). In terms of the full investigation: According to an earlier analysis of 587 of the donors, about 170 million T cells yielded approximately 120 million unique TCR beta sequences and more than 250 Gb of sequence data. Among 300 to 500 genotyped donors of the cohort, an average of approximately 220,000 unique TCR beta nucleotide sequences was sequenced per donor, of which about 18% were non-productive. The genetic ancestry cluster associated with self-reported Caucasian donors included 81% of the roughly 410 genotyped donors. Both class I and class II loci were covered by HLA typing, at four-digit resolution. The number of typed donors differed by locus: about 620-630 for A, B, C, DRB1 and DQB1; approximately 520 for DQA1; 606 for DPA1; and about 450 for DPB1. The study was designed to test whether signatures of past pathogen exposure could be identified by cataloging public T cell receptors. In addition to the first cohort of 666 subjects, a separate validation cohort of 100 to 150 different subjects was used. Rather than using new phenotypic data, the later analysis identified candidate immune exposures from TCR beta sequences and from how often those sequences occurred across donors. Alongside the repertoire data, information on donor age, sex, ethnicity and CMV serostatus was compiled. Using immunosequencing, the study profiled T cell repertoires from about 620 subjects and related those repertoires to cytomegalovirus serostatus. Every discovery cohort repertoire had been produced on one sequencing platform. In an earlier analysis of 500 to 650 of the donors, high-throughput TCR beta sequencing was used to judge whether each TCR beta V gene segment behaved as functional or pseudogenic. A later analysis re-examined previously published TCR beta repertoires from over 500 donors and added high-resolution HLA genotyping to investigate patterns of TCR occurrence. In a later genetic analysis, genome-wide SNP genotypes for 398 of the 666 donors were used, and that subset was treated as a discovery cohort. Around 330 gigabases of sequencing data and around 80 million unique TCR sequences made up an early release that covered 500 to 650 HLA-typed donors. High-throughput TCR immunosequencing, statistical association of individual TCRs with disease status, and machine learning were combined to predict cytomegalovirus infection status. Four to six DR-DQ haplotypes were handled as single units for association and clustering, since linkage in the cohort was strong. Beyond this particular receptor, the publication reports: In vitro tests confirmed that a few of the cytomegalovirus-associated TCR beta chains recognize cytomegalovirus antigens. Compared with equally common non-associated chains, HLA-associated TCR beta chains in a later analysis were more clonally expanded and had lower generation probabilities. A later genetic analysis reported fewer N-insertions in productive TCRs among donors in an Asian-associated ancestry cluster than the roughly 700-donor mean. The cohort was sequenced for TCR beta chains only, and without alpha or paired-chain data the features that could be detected were limited. The authors suggested that the approach could potentially be extended to other disease states and immunological phenotypes. Most TCR sequences were seen in very few donors, while some public TCRs were found in many individuals. V-gene and J-gene trimming of TCR beta chains was associated with a missense DCLRE1C variant in a later genetic analysis, and the association was replicated in an independent cohort. A total of roughly 160 TCR beta chains were listed by the study as associated with cytomegalovirus. In both the original and validation cohorts, the classifier was reported to diagnose cytomegalovirus status with high specificity and sensitivity. A further reported finding was that TCR beta sequences accurately predicted the HLA-A and HLA-B alleles for most subjects in the first cohort. Strong co-occurrence of HLA alleles, especially DR and DQ, made assigning TCR associations to individual alleles difficult. Some IMGT-functional V segments, including TRBV6-2 and TRBV6-3, could not be distinguished by the 87-base-pair reads and were therefore excluded. In a later analysis, several top co-occurrence clusters were reported to appear linked to parvovirus B19, influenza, CMV and Epstein-Barr virus. A later analysis found that most CMV-associated TCR beta chains appeared HLA-restricted, with HLA associations seemingly driven largely by CMV exposure. Presence/absence analyses assumed roughly uniform sequencing depth across donors, an assumption that may not hold. In a later analysis, TCR association rates were found to vary across HLA loci, with the most associated TCRs seen for DRB1 alleles and the fewest for HLA-C alleles. For the cohort, immune exposure information was limited to CMV serostatus. A cluster of highly shared sequence variants was judged likely to be a technical artifact of the sequencing pipeline. Because some donors lacked HLA typing at each locus, the association tests relied only on the typed subset. Fewer than 20 rarely observed V segments, including chromosome 9 orphons, were excluded from the earlier analysis of some 590 of the donors because counts were too low. In an earlier analysis of fewer than 750 of the donors, most TCR beta V segments were observed in productive rearrangements about 87% or about 30% of the time, broadly matching IMGT annotations. In a later analysis, more than 15,000 TCR beta sequences were associated with specific HLA alleles at a false discovery rate of 0.05. Linkage disequilibrium might explain the correlated functional status among segregating V segments, but an unknown experimental factor could not be ruled out.

Concerning this clone: Its antigen is not yet known.

Library creation used the immunoSEQ multiplex PCR assay. For the multiplex PCR, a mixture combining 60 forward primers for TCR Vbeta segments and 13 reverse primers for TCR Jbeta segments was used. Amplification of the CDR3 region of rearranged TCR beta genes was performed with a multiplex PCR assay on genomic DNA. Amplified TCR beta libraries were sequenced as 87-base-pair reads on the Illumina HiSeq System. In the authors' own workflow: A later analysis counted tens of millions of unique TCR beta chains across the 640 or so repertoires, and roughly 11 million of these chains were shared by at least two donors. To remove PCR and sequencing errors, raw reads were error-corrected and collapsed into unique sequences using a nearest-neighbor algorithm that merged closely related sequences. To assign V, D and J gene segments, CDR3 sequences were aligned to IMGT reference sequences. For a sequence to be retained, at least a six-nucleotide match to both a V gene segment and a J gene segment was required. A rearrangement counted as productive if the CDR3 had no stop codons and remained in frame with V and J, and every other rearrangement counted as non-productive. Following IMGT convention, CDR3 was defined as the stretch from the second conserved V-encoded cysteine up to the conserved J-encoded phenylalanine. The earlier analysis of about 610 of the donors excluded any sequence lacking an unambiguous match to a single V gene segment. In an earlier analysis of a few hundred of the donors, V segments were called functional above 56.7% productive rearrangements and were called segregating when the between-donor standard deviation exceeded 5%. A statistical classification framework was built for diagnosing cytomegalovirus status from the catalog of TCR beta chain sequences. In a later analysis, V and J genes were assigned by comparing TCR nucleotide sequences against IMGT/GENE-DB human TR gene sequences. A later analysis assigned CDR3 sequences and most-parsimonious VDJ recombination scenarios with the TCRdist pipeline. In a later analysis, every TCR beta chain was defined by the combination of its CDR3 amino acid sequence and its V-gene family, and reads without a unique V-gene family were dropped. As a way to deal with suspected cross-contamination and a sequencing artifact, a later analysis dropped 450 to 700 nucleotide sequences that were highly shared and had low generation probability. In a later analysis, a clonal expansion index was calculated for each public chain from normalized within-repertoire ranks of inferred template counts. In a later analysis, generation probabilities were computed with a VDJ recombination model fitted to out-of-frame rearrangements, and the resulting probabilities were checked against IGoR. In a later analysis, hypergeometric tests were used to score TCR-TCR, TCR-HLA and TCR-CMV co-occurrence, with a repertoire-size bias correction applied to TCR pairs. In a later analysis, false discovery rates were estimated by permuting HLA or CMV assignments 20 times. In a later analysis, co-occurring TCRs were grouped using DBSCAN, and TCRdist sequence similarity was added for clustering within HLA-allele-positive subsets. For co-occurrence clustering, repertoires with fewer than 30,000 or more than 120,000 public chains were excluded, along with a handful of repertoires with anomalous nucleotide sharing. Held by TCRdb, this immuneACCESS table contains in-frame sequences only and omits some clones. Under half of the omission traces to an unresolved V gene where checked; the cause of the rest is unknown. The V and J calls and clone size come from that table; D and trimming were worked out from the DNA. The sample's table covers tens of thousands of clones. The ten top clones hold approximately 6.5% of the sample.

Trimming removed 6 bases from V and 0 bases from J, leaving 17 bases between the germline ends. The germline V gene gives CDR1 as SNHLY and CDR2 as FYNNEI. Including cysteine and phenylalanine, the CDR3 has 16 amino acids. Only the CDR3 DNA is retained, 48 bases long and in frame from the first base. In total, 630 or so healthy bone marrow donors made up the cohort. At the time of sampling, all cohort members were nominally healthy, though unrecorded immune exposures were likely present. The donor was CMV seronegative and belonged to the group of several hundred seronegative cohort members. A peripheral blood sample was provided by each donor, and peripheral blood mononuclear cells were used for TCR beta sequencing. The Qiagen DNeasy Blood Extraction Kit was used to extract genomic DNA from the blood cell samples.

Sequencing input: PBMCs. The sequence links TRBV2 to TRBJ1-1; TRBD1 might be the D gene, on 5 matching bases. The origin of this receptor is a woman aged 40 to 50 in good health and CMV-seronegative. The sequenced DNA is TGTGCCAGCAGCGACCCAGGGAATTCGATGAACACTGAAGCTTTCTTT. Its amino acids are CASSDPGNSMNTEAFF.